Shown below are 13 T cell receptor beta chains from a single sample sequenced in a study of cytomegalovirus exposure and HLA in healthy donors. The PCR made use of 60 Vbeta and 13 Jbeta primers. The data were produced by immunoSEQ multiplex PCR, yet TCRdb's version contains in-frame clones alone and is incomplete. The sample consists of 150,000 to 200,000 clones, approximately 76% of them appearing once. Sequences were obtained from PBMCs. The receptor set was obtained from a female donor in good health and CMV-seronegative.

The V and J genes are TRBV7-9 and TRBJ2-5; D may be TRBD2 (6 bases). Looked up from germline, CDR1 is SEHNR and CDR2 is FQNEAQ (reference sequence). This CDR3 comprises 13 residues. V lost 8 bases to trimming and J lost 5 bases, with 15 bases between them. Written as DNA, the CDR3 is TGTGCCAGCGGCTCCGGGAGTCAGGAGACCCAGTACTTC. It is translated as CASGSGSQETQYF.

The CDR3 nucleotides read TGTGCCAGCAGCTTGGGGGGACAGGTGACGGGTTACGAGCAGTACTTC. It specifies CASSLGGQVTGYEQYF. This chain links TRBV5-6 with TRBJ2-7; 8 positions agree with TRBD1. The CDR3 runs 16 residues. V shed 0 bases, J shed 4 bases, and the junction held 9 bases outside the gene matches. Germline V gives CDR1 SGHDT, CDR2 YYEEEE.

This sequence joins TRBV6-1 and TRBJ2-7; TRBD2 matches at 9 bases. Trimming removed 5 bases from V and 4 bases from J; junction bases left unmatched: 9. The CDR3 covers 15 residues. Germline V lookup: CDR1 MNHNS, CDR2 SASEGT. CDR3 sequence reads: CASSQNSGSWYEQYF. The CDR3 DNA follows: TGTGCCAGCAGTCAGAATAGCGGGAGTTGGTACGAGCAGTACTTC.

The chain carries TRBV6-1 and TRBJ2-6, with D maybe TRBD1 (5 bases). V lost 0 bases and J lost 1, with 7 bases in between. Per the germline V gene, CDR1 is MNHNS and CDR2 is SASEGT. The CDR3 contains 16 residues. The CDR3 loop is CASSEASGSGANVLTF. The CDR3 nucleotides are TGTGCCAGCAGTGAAGCTTCAGGGTCTGGGGCCAACGTCCTGACTTTC.

In DNA, the CDR3 is TGTGCCAGCAGTCCAGACAGGGGCGGTAGGGAGCAGTACTTC. This sequence encodes CASSPDRGGREQYF. V usage is TRBV6-1 and J usage is TRBJ2-7; TRBD1 aligns across 8 bases. Trimming at V came to 5 bases and at J to 7 bases, leaving 10 bases not matched to a gene. This CDR3 has 14 amino acids. Germline V gene lookup returns CDR1 MNHNS and CDR2 SASEGT.

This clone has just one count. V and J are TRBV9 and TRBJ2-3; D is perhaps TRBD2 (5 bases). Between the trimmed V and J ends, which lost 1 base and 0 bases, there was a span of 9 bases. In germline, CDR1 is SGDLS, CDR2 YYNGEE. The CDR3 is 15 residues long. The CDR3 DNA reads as TGTGCCAGCAGCGTAAGAGGGTCTAGCACAGATACGCAGTATTTT. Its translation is CASSVRGSSTDTQYF.

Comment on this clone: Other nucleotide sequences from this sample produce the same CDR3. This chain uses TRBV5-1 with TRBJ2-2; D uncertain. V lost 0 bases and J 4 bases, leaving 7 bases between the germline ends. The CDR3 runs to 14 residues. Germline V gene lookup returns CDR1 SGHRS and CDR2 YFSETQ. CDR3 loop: CASSLGRGTGELFF. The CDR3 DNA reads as TGCGCCAGCAGCTTGGGGCGAGGCACCGGGGAGCTGTTTTTT.

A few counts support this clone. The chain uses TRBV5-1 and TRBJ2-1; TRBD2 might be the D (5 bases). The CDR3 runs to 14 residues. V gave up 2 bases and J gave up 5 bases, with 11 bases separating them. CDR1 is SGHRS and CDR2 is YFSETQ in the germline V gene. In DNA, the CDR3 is TGCGCCAGCAGCTTTATTAGCGCAAACAATGAGCAGTTCTTC. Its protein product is CASSFISANNEQFF.

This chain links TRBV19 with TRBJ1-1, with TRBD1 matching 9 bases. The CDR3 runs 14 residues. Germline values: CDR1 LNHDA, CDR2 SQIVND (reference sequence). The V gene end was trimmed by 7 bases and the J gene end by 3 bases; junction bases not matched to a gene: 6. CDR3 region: CASIQTGGDTEAFF. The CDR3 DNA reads TGTGCCAGTATTCAGACAGGGGGAGACACTGAAGCTTTCTTT.

CDR3 amino acids: CASSLEIRRTEAFF. The CDR3, as DNA: TGTGCCAGCAGCTTAGAGATACGGAGGACTGAAGCTTTCTTT. J is TRBJ1-1 and V is TRBV7-9; D not resolved. The CDR3 spans 14 residues. Looked up from germline, CDR1 is SEHNR and CDR2 is FQNEAQ (reference sequence). Trimming removed 1 base from V and 5 bases from J, with 11 bases in between.

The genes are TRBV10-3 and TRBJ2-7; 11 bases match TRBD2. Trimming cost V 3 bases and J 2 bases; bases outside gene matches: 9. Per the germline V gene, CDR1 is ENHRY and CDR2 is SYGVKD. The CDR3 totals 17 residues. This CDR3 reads CAISDQVAGGNAYEQYF. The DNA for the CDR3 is TGTGCCATCAGTGACCAAGTAGCGGGAGGGAATGCCTACGAGCAGTACTTC.

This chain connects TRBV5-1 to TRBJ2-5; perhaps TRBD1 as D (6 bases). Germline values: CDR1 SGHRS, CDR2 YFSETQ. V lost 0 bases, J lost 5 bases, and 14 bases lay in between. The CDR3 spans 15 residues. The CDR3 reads CASSLDGTKGETQYF. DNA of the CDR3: TGCGCCAGCAGCTTGGACGGGACAAAGGGGGAGACCCAGTACTTC.

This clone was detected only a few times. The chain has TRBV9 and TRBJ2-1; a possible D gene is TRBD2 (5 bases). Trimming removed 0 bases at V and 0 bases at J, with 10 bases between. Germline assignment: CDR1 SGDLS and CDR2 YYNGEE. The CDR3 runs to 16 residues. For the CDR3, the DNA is TGTGCCAGCAGCGTAGAGGCGGGCCCCTCCTACAATGAGCAGTTCTTC. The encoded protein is CASSVEAGPSYNEQFF.